These T cell receptor beta chains were read from a single sample in a study of CD8 T cells in ankylosing spondylitis. A single record per CDR3 protein comes from TCRdb applying MiXCR to the 5' RACE reads. The table includes about 220,000 distinct CDR3 sequences, 8% to 11% detected once. What was sequenced was blood, either unsorted or a sorted T cell fraction (not recorded which). The receptors derive from a male donor with ankylosing spondylitis or in good health (not recorded which). The CDR3 runs from the conserved cysteine through the conserved F or W. A D gene is named only where the DNA matches it firmly. Size values are once, few and many counts, or a class for expanded clones, and some rows have none.

V	J	D	size	CDR3	DNA
TRBV20-1	TRBJ2-7	.	many	CSARNHQTGLEQYF	TGCAGTGCTAGAAACCATCAGACAGGCCTCGAGCAGTACTTC
TRBV11-2	TRBJ1-3	TRBD1	many	CASSSLTGGSGNTIYF	TGTGCCAGCAGCTCGCTGACAGGGGGCAGTGGAAACACCATATATTTT
TRBV3-1	TRBJ1-2	TRBD1	many	CASSPGTGQYGYTF	TGTGCCAGCAGCCCCGGGACAGGCCAATATGGCTACACCTTC
TRBV15	TRBJ2-3	TRBD2	.	CATTASGHTDTQYF	TGTGCCACCACAGCTAGCGGGCACACAGATACGCAGTATTTT
TRBV6-5	TRBJ2-7	.	many	CASSYGEPYEQYF	TGTGCCAGCAGTTACGGAGAACCCTACGAGCAGTACTTC
TRBV27	TRBJ2-2	TRBD2	few	CASRLAGGPSTGELFF	TGTGCCAGCCGACTAGCGGGGGGGCCGAGCACCGGGGAGCTGTTTTTT
TRBV27	TRBJ2-4	.	many	CASTNGNIQYF	TGTGCCAGCACCAACGGAAACATTCAGTACTTC
TRBV12-3/TRBV12-4	TRBJ2-1	TRBD2	many	CASSHPRGTSGGYEQFF	TGTGCCAGCAGCCACCCACGCGGGACTAGCGGGGGGTATGAGCAGTTCTTC
TRBV12-3/TRBV12-4	TRBJ2-3	.	many	CASSPRDSNTDTQYF	TGTGCCAGCAGTCCTCGGGACTCGAATACAGATACGCAGTATTTT
TRBV3-1	TRBJ2-2	.	few	CASSQGRSNTGELFF	TGTGCCAGCAGCCAAGGCAGATCGAACACCGGGGAGCTGTTTTTT
TRBV10-3	TRBJ2-5	.	many	CAISEDQETQYF	TGTGCCATCAGTGAGGATCAAGAGACCCAGTACTTC
TRBV11-2	TRBJ1-1	.	few	CASSRAGNTEAFF	TGTGCCAGCAGCCGGGCAGGGAACACTGAAGCTTTCTTT
TRBV7-2	TRBJ1-1	.	many	CASSLVPQDTEAFF	TGTGCCAGCAGCTTAGTGCCCCAGGACACTGAAGCTTTCTTT
TRBV3-1	TRBJ2-3	TRBD1	many	CASSQRGLTDTQYF	TGTGCCAGCAGCCAGAGGGGGCTCACAGATACGCAGTATTTT
TRBV7-2	TRBJ1-5	.	many	CASSPLRSNQPQHF	TGTGCCAGCAGCCCATTACGTAGCAATCAGCCCCAGCATTTT